The 28 T cell receptor beta chains below all came from one sample that was sequenced in a study of early T cells in non-severe SARS-CoV-2 infection. TCRdb re-analysed the 5' RACE reads in MiXCR, keeping a single row per CDR3 protein. This table holds about 48,000 distinct CDR3 sequences, approximately 6% found once. This sample comprised whole blood, obtained at baseline. Receptors originate from an adult who was a healthcare worker with PCR-confirmed SARS-CoV-2 infection or an uninfected control (not recorded which).

This clonotype occurred a few times. The V and J genes are TRBV5-1 and TRBJ1-2; D is unresolved. CDR1 is SGHRS and CDR2 is YFSETQ in the germline V gene. This CDR3 has 14 amino acids. Trimming took off 1 base at V and 3 bases at J, with 10 bases between the two ends. In DNA form, the CDR3 reads TGCGCCAGCAGCTTGTCACTCGCGCACTATGGCTACACCTTC. Protein product: CASSLSLAHYGYTF.

The chain carries TRBV27 and TRBJ2-5, with D uncertain. Germline-derived CDR1 and CDR2 are MNHEY and SMNVEV (reference sequence). The germline V and J ends were trimmed by 6 bases and 4 bases, with 9 bases remaining between them. The CDR3 spans 12 residues. The CDR3 DNA follows: TGTGCCAGCAGGGGCTTTGGAGAGACCCAGTACTTC. Amino acid sequence: CASRGFGETQYF.

This clonotype was seen at least ten times. The gene calls are TRBV5-1 and TRBJ1-6, with 7 bases aligning to TRBD1. This CDR3 contains 15 residues. Germline V gene sequence: CDR1 SGHRS, CDR2 YFSETQ. V shed 5 bases and J 7 bases; nucleotides not matched to a gene: 9. DNA for the CDR3: TGCGCCAGCAGTGGGACAGCCGAGCCAAATTCACCCCTCCACTTT. Amino acids: CASSGTAEPNSPLHF. The full variable domain, rest sourced from reference TRBV5-1 and TRBJ1-6, is KAGVTQTPRYLIKTRGQQVTLSCSPISGHRSVSWYQQTPGQGLQFLFEYFSETQRNKGNFPGRFSGRQFSNSRSEMNVSTLELGDSALYLCASSGTAEPNSPLHFGNGTRLTVT.

This clonotype has a handful of counts. The rearrangement uses TRBV28 and TRBJ1-2; a weak D match, TRBD1 (5 bases). CDR3 length: 14 amino acids. CDR1 is MDHEN and CDR2 is SYDVKM in the germline V gene. V dropped 6 bases and J dropped 6 bases, with 17 bases sitting between them. CDR3 sequence (DNA): TGTGCCAGCAGCTATCCTGGGGGACTAAATGGCTACACCTTC. Protein sequence: CASSYPGGLNGYTF.

This clonotype appeared many times. J is TRBJ1-2 and V is TRBV4-3; maybe TRBD1 (6 bases). The V and J ends lost 0 bases and 3 bases respectively, with 14 bases between them. Germline lookup yields CDR1 LGHNA and CDR2 YSLEER. CDR3 length: 16 amino acids. CDR3 protein: CASSQDRTATYYGYTF. The DNA of the CDR3 is TGCGCCAGCAGCCAAGATAGGACAGCGACGTACTATGGCTACACCTTC.

The table lists this clonotype with many counts. The rearrangement links TRBV6-5 to TRBJ2-7; 13 nucleotides match TRBD2. The CDR3 sequence is 16 residues long. From germline, CDR1 is MNHEY and CDR2 SVGAGI. V was clipped by 5 bases and J by 0 bases; unmatched bases: 4. CDR3 sequence: CASSPLAGGTSYEQYF. CDR3 bases: TGTGCCAGCAGTCCACTAGCGGGAGGGACCTCCTACGAGCAGTACTTC.

This clonotype was observed a handful of times. The CDR3 DNA sequence: TGCGCCAGCAGCCAAGTCGTTGACGCCCAAGAGACCCAGTACTTC. Translating it yields CASSQVVDAQETQYF. The chain combines TRBV4-3 with TRBJ2-5, with unresolved D. V was cut by 1 base and J by 1 base, with 10 bases left in between. Germline V CDR1 and CDR2: LGHNA, YSLEER. The CDR3 extends over 15 amino acids.

This clonotype was seen only a few times. The chain couples TRBV10-3 to TRBJ1-1, with 11 bases aligning to TRBD1. Germline values: CDR1 ENHRY, CDR2 SYGVKD. The V and J ends lost 4 bases and 6 bases, in that order; junction bases with no gene match: 10. The CDR3 is 16 amino acids. The CDR3 DNA sequence: TGTGCCATCAGTGGGTATGGACAGGGGGCGAGCGCTGAAGCTTTCTTT. Amino acids: CAISGYGQGASAEAFF.

This clonotype was recorded at least ten times. The rearrangement links TRBV5-1 to TRBJ2-3; TRBD2 matches at 12 bases. V shed 0 bases, J shed 3 bases, and the junction held 2 bases outside the gene matches. The germline gives CDR1 SGHRS, CDR2 YFSETQ. CDR3 length equals 16 residues. The CDR3 reads CASSLDGLAGTDTQYF. The CDR3 bases are TGCGCCAGCAGCTTGGATGGACTAGCGGGAACAGATACGCAGTATTTT.

This clonotype was seen repeatedly, ten times or more. This chain uses TRBV18 with TRBJ2-2, with D possibly being TRBD2 (5 bases). The CDR3 totals 17 residues. Germline CDR1 KGHSH, CDR2 LQKENI. The V end was cut by 4 bases, the J end by 1 base, with 16 bases between. CDR3 in amino acids: CASSRTSGPVNTGELFF. Here the CDR3 DNA reads TGTGCCAGCTCACGGACCAGCGGACCCGTGAACACCGGGGAGCTGTTTTTT.

This sequence joins TRBV4-2 and TRBJ1-3; 9 positions match TRBD1. Germline V gene lookup returns CDR1 LGHNA and CDR2 YNFKEQ. The CDR3 length is 21 residues. Trimming removed 0 bases from V and 0 bases from J; junction bases left unmatched: 15. This CDR3 is CASSQERTGVGRISSGNTIYF. The CDR3 bases are TGTGCCAGCAGCCAAGAGAGGACAGGGGTAGGGAGGATTAGCTCTGGAAACACCATATATTTT.

In its sample, this clonotype was seen many times. This rearrangement joins TRBV5-4 to TRBJ2-5; 11 bases map to TRBD1. The germline V gene encodes CDR1 SGHNT and CDR2 YYREEE (reference sequence). Losses at the gene ends were 4 bases for V and 3 bases for J; bases not matched to a gene: 5. The CDR3 runs to 15 residues. In DNA, the CDR3 is TGTGCCAGCAGCCGGACAGGGGGCCGGGAAGAGACCCAGTACTTC. It yields the protein CASSRTGGREETQYF.

This clonotype occurred a few times. V gene TRBV3-1 combines with J gene TRBJ2-7; 7 nucleotides match TRBD1. The CDR3 length is 14 residues. Germline CDR1 and CDR2: LGHDT and YNNKEL (reference sequence). V lost 4 bases to trimming and J lost 2 bases; unmatched junction nucleotides: 5. The DNA for the CDR3 is TGTGCCAGCAGCCGTGGGACAGTACCCTACGAGCAGTACTTC. Translating gives CASSRGTVPYEQYF.

The rearrangement uses TRBV2 and TRBJ2-2; tentatively, D is TRBD1 (6 bases). V gave up 6 bases and J gave up 0 bases, with 14 bases separating them. Germline V gene sequence: CDR1 SNHLY, CDR2 FYNNEI. The CDR3 is 16 residues long. This CDR3 is CASRQLGGPNTGELFF. The DNA for the CDR3 is TGTGCCAGCAGGCAGTTAGGGGGACCGAACACCGGGGAGCTGTTTTTT.

The rearrangement joins TRBV6-1 to TRBJ2-1; D is perhaps TRBD2 (5 bases). V was shortened by 7 bases and J by 5 bases, with 15 bases between the two germline ends. Germline lookup yields CDR1 MNHNS and CDR2 SASEGT. CDR3 length: 14 residues. The CDR3 bases are TGTGCCAGCACTCCTGGGCCGGGGAACAATGAGCAGTTCTTC. Translated: CASTPGPGNNEQFF.

Many counts were recorded for this clonotype. The genes are TRBV7-2 and TRBJ2-3, with no clear D. The CDR3 is 12 amino acids. The V end was cut by 3 bases, the J end by 0 bases, with 1 base between. Germline V gene sequence: CDR1 SGHTA, CDR2 FQGNSA. CDR3 residues: CASSFSTDTQYF. CDR3 sequence (DNA): TGTGCCAGCAGCTTCAGCACAGATACGCAGTATTTT.

This clonotype occurred many times. The chain carries TRBV4-3 and TRBJ1-2, with 7 bases that match TRBD1. V gave up 4 bases and J gave up 3 bases; unmatched junction bases: 5. The CDR3 totals 14 residues. Germline V gene data show CDR1 as LGHNA and CDR2 as YSLEER. The CDR3 region is CASSPRGTDYGYTF. DNA for the CDR3: TGCGCCAGCAGCCCAAGGGGGACAGACTATGGCTACACCTTC.

This clonotype was seen more than once but under ten times. This chain links TRBV6-5 with TRBJ2-1; the match to TRBD1 covers 8 bases. CDR1 is MNHEY, CDR2 SVGAGI, per germline. This CDR3 comprises 15 residues. V shed 5 bases, J shed 5 bases, and the junction held 8 bases outside the gene matches. The CDR3 loop is CASSDPGGIDNEQFF. DNA of the CDR3: TGTGCCAGCAGTGATCCAGGGGGCATAGACAATGAGCAGTTCTTC.

The gene calls are TRBV24-1 and TRBJ2-1; 8 nucleotides match TRBD2. Trimming at V came to 0 bases and at J to 4 bases, leaving 1 base not matched to a gene. This CDR3 comprises 15 residues. CDR1 KGHDR and CDR2 SFDVKD come from the germline V gene. DNA of the CDR3: TGTGCCACCAGTGATTTGCGCGGGAGGTACAATGAGCAGTTCTTC. Encoded protein: CATSDLRGRYNEQFF.

The rearrangement uses TRBV27 and TRBJ1-4, with 7 positions matching TRBD1. The CDR3 is 13 residues long. Germline assignment: CDR1 MNHEY and CDR2 SMNVEV (reference sequence). With V trimmed by 4 bases and J by 16 bases, 12 bases remained unmatched. The CDR3 protein is CASSSYRRGQTFF. For the CDR3, the DNA is TGTGCCAGCAGTTCTTACCGTAGGGGACAGACGTTTTTT.

This clonotype has at least ten counts. CDR3 nucleotide sequence: TGTGCCAGCAGGGACGGGACTAGCGGGAGGTTTTCCGAGCAGTACTTC. It encodes CASRDGTSGRFSEQYF. V gene TRBV6-1 combines with J gene TRBJ2-7; 15 bases match TRBD2. This CDR3 is 16 amino acids long. Germline V gene data show CDR1 as MNHNS and CDR2 as SASEGT. Trimming took 6 bases from V and 6 from J; bases not matched to a gene: 9.

A few counts support this clonotype. An end of the junction does not agree with germline; a read error may underlie this. The chain joins TRBV5-4 to TRBJ2-2; D not certain. The CDR3 length is 15 residues. Germline V gene data show CDR1 as SGHNT and CDR2 as YYREEE (reference sequence). CDR3 region: CASSFRAANTGELFF. The CDR3, as DNA: TGTGCCAGCAGCTTTAGAGCCGCGAACACCGGAGAGCTGTTTTTT.

The V gene is TRBV7-9, the J gene TRBJ1-1, with 8 bases aligning to TRBD1. The V gene's germline CDR1 is SEHNR and CDR2 FQNEAQ (reference sequence). V lost 4 bases, J lost 5 bases, and 3 bases stayed unmatched. The CDR3 is 13 amino acids. The CDR3 region has the DNA TGTGCCAGCAGCTACAGGGGGAGGACTGAAGCTTTCTTT. This codes for CASSYRGRTEAFF.

The V and J genes are TRBV4-3 and TRBJ2-1, with D perhaps assigned TRBD1 or TRBD2 (6 bases each). This CDR3 has 12 residues. Germline V CDR1 and CDR2: LGHNA, YSLEER. V was shortened by 0 bases and J by 15 bases, with 12 bases between the two germline ends. The CDR3 coding sequence is TGCGCCAGCAGCCAAGAGTGGGGGGCGCGGTTCTTC. Translated, it gives CASSQEWGARFF.

This clonotype was seen at least ten times. J is TRBJ1-5 and V is TRBV12-3 or TRBV12-4; TRBD1 matches 8 bases. The ends lost 5 bases at V and 0 bases at J; junction bases unmatched: 3. The CDR3 is 15 amino acids. The CDR3 bases are TGTGCCAGCAGTCCGACAGGGGATAGCAATCAGCCCCAGCATTTT. This translates into CASSPTGDSNQPQHF.

This clonotype was picked up a small number of times. CDR3 nucleotide sequence: TGTGCCAGCATTTATCGAACGGGCACAGATACGCAGTATTTT. Translating gives CASIYRTGTDTQYF. The chain employs TRBV6-6 and TRBJ2-3; D unclear. The CDR3 is made up of 14 amino acids. Germline V gene lookup returns CDR1 MNHNY and CDR2 SVGAGI (reference sequence). The germline V and J ends were trimmed by 7 bases and 1 base, with 12 bases remaining between them.

This clonotype was observed many times. The genes are TRBV20-1 and TRBJ1-4; TRBD1 aligns across 10 bases. V shed 0 bases and J 8 bases; nucleotides not matched to a gene: 15. The CDR3 spans 18 residues. The germline V gene encodes CDR1 DFQATT and CDR2 SNEGSKA (reference sequence). The CDR3 is CSAREYGTGERRGEKLFF. The CDR3 nucleotides read TGCAGTGCTAGAGAGTACGGGACAGGGGAGCGGAGGGGCGAAAAACTGTTTTTT.

There are many counts of this clonotype. The gene calls are TRBV27 and TRBJ1-2, with D tentatively TRBD1 (5 bases). CDR3 size: 13 residues. Per the germline V gene, CDR1 is MNHEY and CDR2 is SMNVEV (reference sequence). V lost 5 bases, J lost 4 bases, and 11 bases lay in between. CDR3 sequence reads: CASSPRDSYGYTF. CDR3 sequence (DNA): TGTGCCAGCAGTCCCAGGGATAGCTATGGCTACACCTTC.